The 20 T cell receptor beta chains reported below all come from one sample, sequenced in a study of cytomegalovirus exposure and HLA in healthy donors. The PCR used 60 Vbeta and 13 Jbeta primers. Clones were sequenced by immunoSEQ multiplex PCR, and TCRdb holds only the in-frame ones, with some missing. The table records some 130,000 clones, 65% to 80% of them present only once. Material: PBMCs. The receptors here all came from a human donor in good health.

This chain connects TRBV7-9 to TRBJ2-3; D gene uncertain. This CDR3 comprises 15 residues. V lost 1 base to trimming and J lost 4 bases, with 12 bases between them. CDR1 is SEHNR, CDR2 FQNEAQ, per germline (reference sequence). The DNA of the CDR3 is TGTGCCAGCAGCTTAGGTCAGCGCCGCGCAGATACGCAGTATTTT. This codes for CASSLGQRRADTQYF.

V and J are TRBV18 and TRBJ1-2; no reliable D call. The length of the CDR3 is 14 residues. Per germline, CDR1 KGHSH and CDR2 LQKENI. V was shortened by 0 bases and J by 2 bases, with 7 bases between the two germline ends. CDR3 loop: CASSPPIENYGYTF. For the CDR3, the DNA is TGTGCCAGCTCACCACCGATAGAAAACTATGGCTACACCTTC.

The chain carries TRBV5-1 and TRBJ2-2, with D possibly matching TRBD2 (6 bases). The CDR3 covers 16 residues. Trimming cost V 1 base and J 0 bases, with 10 bases left between them. CDR1 is SGHRS, CDR2 YFSETQ, per germline. The CDR3 DNA reads as TGCGCCAGCAGCTTGATTAGCGGTGCGAACACCGGGGAGCTGTTTTTT. The encoded protein is CASSLISGANTGELFF.

CDR3 nucleotide sequence: TGTGCCAGCAGTTTAGGCAGGGCCCATAACTATGGCTACACCTTC. Its protein product is CASSLGRAHNYGYTF. The chain recombines TRBV28 with TRBJ1-2, with D maybe TRBD1 (5 bases). Germline CDR1 is MDHEN and CDR2 is SYDVKM. With 2 bases removed from V and 1 base from J, the gap between germline ends came to 11 bases. This CDR3 is 15 amino acids long.

This chain uses TRBV18 with TRBJ1-5; 9 bases align to TRBD1. The CDR3 is 15 residues long. Germline V lookup: CDR1 KGHSH, CDR2 LQKENI. V lost 5 bases and J lost 5; bases outside the gene matches: 7. CDR3 residues: CASSLGQGGHQPQHF. The CDR3, as DNA: TGTGCCAGCTCATTGGGACAGGGTGGGCATCAGCCCCAGCATTTT.

The chain joins TRBV11-2 to TRBJ2-2; 8 bases agree with TRBD2. V was pared by 2 bases and J by 9 bases, with 8 bases of the junction left unmatched. This CDR3 is 15 amino acids long. The germline V gene encodes CDR1 SGHAT and CDR2 FQNNGV. DNA of the CDR3: TGTGCCAGCAGCTTATCCCCGGGAGGGTCCAGGGAGCTGTTTTTT. Translation: CASSLSPGGSRELFF. Combining the CDR3 with reference TRBV11-2 and TRBJ2-2 gives the whole variable domain EAGVAQSPRYKIIEKRQSVAFWCNPISGHATLYWYQQILGQGPKLLIQFQNNGVVDDSQLPKDRFSAERLKGVDSTLKIQPAKLEDSAVYLCASSLSPGGSRELFFGEGSRLTVL.

Comment on this clone: One end of the junction varies from germline; a read error may be responsible. The chain employs TRBV4-1 and TRBJ2-6, with D possibly being TRBD2 (6 bases). The germline V gene encodes CDR1 MGHRA and CDR2 YSYEKL. The length of the CDR3 is 19 residues. The CDR3 loop is CASNQEVGGFSSGANVLTF. The CDR3 nucleotides are TGCGCCAGCAACCAAGAGGTGGGGGGATTTAGCTCTGGGGCCAACGTCCTGACTTTC.

V usage is TRBV27 and J usage is TRBJ2-1, with a tentative D call TRBD2 (7 bases). Looked up from germline, CDR1 is MNHEY and CDR2 is SMNVEV (reference sequence). This CDR3 is built from 15 residues. Trimming removed 5 bases from V and 5 bases from J, with 16 bases in between. The CDR3 coding sequence is TGTGCCAGCAGTCGAGGGGGGGCCGGGAACAATGAGCAGTTCTTC. Protein product: CASSRGGAGNNEQFF.

This rearrangement joins TRBV4-1 to TRBJ2-1, with TRBD2 as a possible D gene (5 bases). Germline lookup yields CDR1 MGHRA and CDR2 YSYEKL. The CDR3 runs to 13 residues. V shed 4 bases and J shed 9 bases, with 13 bases lying between them. Written as DNA, the CDR3 is TGCGCCAGCAGCCTCGCGGGTGCAGCTGAGCAGTTCTTC. It codes for CASSLAGAAEQFF.

CDR3 bases: TGTGCCAGTAGTATCCGGGACAGGGTAAATGAGCAGTTCTTC. Its protein is CASSIRDRVNEQFF. The chain combines TRBV19 with TRBJ2-1; 9 positions match TRBD1. This CDR3 has 14 amino acids. Germline trimming cut 3 bases from V and 7 bases from J; bases unmatched to any gene: 4. Germline values: CDR1 LNHDA, CDR2 SQIVND (reference sequence).

The chain employs TRBV28 and TRBJ2-5, with a tentative D call TRBD1 (5 bases). Near its end, the DNA agrees better with TRBJ2-7, so the J call may be wrong. Looked up from germline, CDR1 is MDHEN and CDR2 is SYDVKM. This CDR3 is 15 amino acids long. This CDR3 reads CASSLPGKSIHEQYF. The CDR3 DNA is TGTGCCAGCAGTCTTCCAGGGAAATCTATCCACGAGCAGTACTTC.

The CDR3 reads CASSQDGGRKSPLHF. DNA for the CDR3: TGTGCCAGCAGCCAAGACGGGGGAAGAAAGTCACCCCTCCACTTT. V gene TRBV4-2 combines with J gene TRBJ1-6, with D perhaps TRBD1 (5 bases). Germline CDR1 reads LGHNA; CDR2 reads YNFKEQ. The length of the CDR3 is 15 residues. V was shortened by 0 bases and J by 10 bases, with 13 bases between the two germline ends.

CDR3 nucleotides: TGTGCCAGCAGCGTTTCGACCGGGGAGCTGTTTTTT. Its protein is CASSVSTGELFF. This chain uses TRBV9 with TRBJ2-2; D not certain. Germline values: CDR1 SGDLS, CDR2 YYNGEE. V lost 2 bases to trimming and J lost 5 bases, with 4 bases between them. The CDR3 is 12 residues long.

The chain has TRBV19 and TRBJ1-5, with D tentatively TRBD1 (6 bases). Between the trimmed V and J ends, which lost 10 bases and 7 bases, there was a span of 17 bases. CDR1 and CDR2 (germline): LNHDA, SQIVND (reference sequence). The CDR3 covers 13 residues. This CDR3 is CATARGAGQPQHF. DNA of the CDR3: TGTGCCACCGCCCGGGGGGCAGGGCAGCCCCAGCATTTT.

The chain joins TRBV14 to TRBJ1-2; TRBD1 is a possible D gene (6 bases). Germline CDR1 and CDR2: SGHDN and FVKESK. This CDR3 has 15 amino acids. The germline V and J ends were trimmed by 5 bases and 5 bases, with 18 bases remaining between them. In nucleotides, the CDR3 is TGTGCCAGCAGCACAATCAACAGGGTACCTTATGGCTACACCTTC. Protein: CASSTINRVPYGYTF.

This chain links TRBV5-1 with TRBJ2-3; 7 nucleotides align to TRBD2. The ends lost 4 bases at V and 1 base at J; junction bases unmatched: 12. The germline CDR1 and CDR2 sequences are SGHRS and YFSETQ. CDR3 length equals 17 residues. CDR3 in DNA: TGCGCCAGCAGCCCGGCCGTTGCTAGCGGTGGCACAGATACGCAGTATTTT. Protein product: CASSPAVASGGTDTQYF.

The V and J genes are TRBV6-6 and TRBJ1-1; no reliable D call. V was shortened by 2 bases and J by 10 bases, with 11 bases between the two germline ends. Germline CDR1 and CDR2: MNHNY and SVGAGI (reference sequence). The CDR3 runs to 12 residues. This CDR3 reads CASSYTRAGAFF. The CDR3 nucleotides are TGTGCCAGCAGTTACACGCGGGCGGGAGCTTTCTTT.

The genes are TRBV2 and TRBJ1-2, with 7 nucleotides matching TRBD1. CDR1 SNHLY and CDR2 FYNNEI come from the germline V gene. V gave up 7 bases and J gave up 4 bases; unmatched junction bases: 6. The CDR3 spans 13 residues. This chain's CDR3 is CASTPGTAYGYTF. The CDR3 DNA reads as TGTGCCAGCACCCCGGGGACAGCCTATGGCTACACCTTC.

This chain connects TRBV27 to TRBJ2-1; 10 bases align to TRBD1. CDR3 length: 15 amino acids. The J segment lost 3 bases and the V segment lost 5 bases, leaving 4 bases of the junction unmatched. Germline CDR1 and CDR2: MNHEY and SMNVEV (reference sequence). The CDR3 loop is CASSPGTGDYNEQFF. The CDR3 region has the DNA TGTGCCAGCAGTCCCGGGACAGGGGACTACAATGAGCAGTTCTTC.

The chain carries TRBV7-9 and TRBJ2-7; the match to TRBD2 covers 10 bases. The CDR3 extends over 15 amino acids. Germline CDR1 is SEHNR and CDR2 is FQNEAQ (reference sequence). V lost 6 bases, J lost 4 bases, and 9 bases stayed unmatched. CDR3 coding DNA: TGTGCCAGCAGACACAGCGGGGGGGCCGATTACGAGCAGTACTTC. This translates into CASRHSGGADYEQYF.